The 31 T cell receptor beta chains in this list originate from one sample, sequenced in a study of T-cell reconstitution after alpha-beta-depleted transplantation in children. The TCRbeta library incorporated unique molecular identifiers. TCRdb itself ran the PCR reads through MiXCR, one entry per CDR3 protein. Of hundreds of thousands of distinct CDR3 sequences listed, under 15% are singletons. Specimen: PBMCs, mostly from graft donor cells, collected 360 days after TCRalphabeta/CD19-depleted stem cell transplant. These receptors were collected from a male patient aged 10-17 years who had a stem cell transplant for acute myeloid leukemia, so the T cells may come from the graft donor.

This clonotype was counted a few times. V gene TRBV4-3 combines with J gene TRBJ1-6; D is possibly TRBD1 (6 bases). Per germline, CDR1 LGHNA and CDR2 YSLEER. The V gene lost 0 bases and the J gene lost 14 bases, with 14 bases spanning the gap. The CDR3 is 14 residues long. This CDR3 is CASSQDRGRQTLHF. DNA of the CDR3: TGCGCCAGCAGCCAAGATCGGGGGCGTCAGACCCTCCACTTT.

In this sample, this clonotype turned up many times. The chain carries TRBV29-1 and TRBJ2-1; D unresolved. From germline, CDR1 is SQVTM and CDR2 ANQGSEA. The length of the CDR3 is 15 residues. Trimming removed 1 base from V and 0 bases from J, with 10 bases in between. CDR3 DNA: TGCAGCGTTGAAGGGAAGTGGGCCTCCTACAATGAGCAGTTCTTC. Encoded protein: CSVEGKWASYNEQFF.

This chain connects TRBV29-1 to TRBJ1-1; 7 bases line up with TRBD1. The V gene's germline CDR1 is SQVTM and CDR2 ANQGSEA. The CDR3 is made up of 15 amino acids. V was clipped by 4 bases and J by 3 bases; unmatched bases: 11. The CDR3 DNA follows: TGCAGCGTTGCGGACAGGATAATGTTGGACACTGAAGCTTTCTTT. The encoded protein is CSVADRIMLDTEAFF.

The chain has TRBV5-1 and TRBJ1-6, with D unresolved. V was pared by 4 bases and J by 7 bases, with 12 bases between. The length of the CDR3 is 14 residues. Germline V gene sequence: CDR1 SGHRS, CDR2 YFSETQ. CDR3 nucleotides: TGCGCCAGCAGCGAGACCGGCCCCAATTCACCCCTCCACTTT. This sequence encodes CASSETGPNSPLHF.

In this sample, this clonotype turned up a few times. The chain recombines TRBV20-1 with TRBJ2-7, with D perhaps given as TRBD1 or TRBD2 (5 bases each). Trimming left V 5 bases short and J 7 bases short, with 15 bases between. Germline CDR1 and CDR2: DFQATT and SNEGSKA (reference sequence). This CDR3 is built from 12 residues. Here the CDR3 DNA reads TGCAGTGCTGGGAGACAGACGGGGGAGCAGTACTTC. It codes for CSAGRQTGEQYF.

In this sample, this clonotype turned up a few times. The genes are TRBV28 and TRBJ2-5; TRBD1 is a possible D gene (5 bases). This CDR3 spans 12 amino acids. The germline CDR1 and CDR2 sequences are MDHEN and SYDVKM. The V gene lost 6 bases and the J gene lost 9 bases, with 14 bases spanning the gap. Here the CDR3 DNA reads TGTGCCAGCAGCCCCCTCAGGGAACCCCAGTACTTC. Its protein is CASSPLREPQYF.

V is TRBV29-1 and J is TRBJ1-2, with D unresolved. Trimming cost V 7 bases and J 6 bases, with 15 bases left between them. The CDR3 has 12 residues. In germline, CDR1 is SQVTM, CDR2 ANQGSEA. CDR3 sequence (DNA): TGCAGCGCCCGAGCGTCCGAGAATGGCTACACCTTC. This translates into CSARASENGYTF.

This clonotype was seen ten or more times. The CDR3 sequence: CASSQDVGHNSPLHF. The DNA for the CDR3 is TGTGCCAGCAGCCAAGACGTAGGGCATAATTCACCCCTCCACTTT. The chain joins TRBV4-2 to TRBJ1-6; D unresolved. Germline CDR1 LGHNA, CDR2 YNFKEQ. Trimming cost V 0 bases and J 5 bases, with 8 bases left between them. The CDR3 runs 15 residues.

In its sample, this clonotype was seen a few times. V and J are TRBV7-3 and TRBJ2-7, with no clear D. The CDR3 contains 15 residues. Germline loops: CDR1 SGHTA, CDR2 FQGTGA. Trimming shortened V by 5 bases and J by 4 bases, and 18 bases separated the two germline ends. CDR3 loop: CASSPLAATKYEQYF. The CDR3 DNA is TGTGCCAGCAGCCCCCTCGCAGCAACCAAATACGAGCAGTACTTC.

This clonotype came up many times. The rearrangement joins TRBV12-3 or TRBV12-4 to TRBJ2-2; 8 bases agree with TRBD1. CDR3 length: 18 residues. The V and J ends lost 3 bases and 0 bases, in that order; junction bases with no gene match: 9. CDR3 DNA sequence: TGTGCCAGCAGTTTTCGGACAGGGCTAGGTCCGAACACCGGGGAGCTGTTTTTT. Translation gives CASSFRTGLGPNTGELFF.

The chain combines TRBV12-3 or TRBV12-4 with TRBJ2-1, with D possibly being TRBD2 (5 bases). The length of the CDR3 is 16 residues. The ends were cut back, 5 bases at V and 0 bases at J, with 14 bases in the middle. As DNA, the CDR3 is TGTGCCAGCAGTCCCCGAGGGTACAGCTCCTACAATGAGCAGTTCTTC. Protein sequence: CASSPRGYSSYNEQFF.

Ten or more counts support this clonotype. The genes are TRBV7-3 and TRBJ2-1; 10 bases match TRBD2. Per germline, CDR1 SGHTA and CDR2 FQGTGA. There are 15 residues in the CDR3. Unmatched junction bases numbered 5, after V lost 5 bases and J lost 4 bases. The chain's CDR3 is CASSPGTSAYNEQFF. CDR3 bases: TGTGCCAGCAGCCCCGGGACTAGCGCTTACAATGAGCAGTTCTTC.

The CDR3 is CASFSWISNQPQHF. The CDR3 DNA is TGTGCCAGCTTTTCTTGGATTAGCAATCAGCCCCAGCATTTT. The J gene is TRBJ1-5, the V gene TRBV28; D is uncertain. In germline, CDR1 is MDHEN, CDR2 SYDVKM. CDR3 size: 14 residues. V lost 8 bases to trimming and J lost 0 bases, with 11 bases between them.

The chain carries TRBV2 and TRBJ2-7, with TRBD2 identical over 10 bases. The V segment lost 1 base and the J segment 2 bases; nucleotides outside the gene matches: 5. The CDR3 contains 16 residues. Germline values: CDR1 SNHLY, CDR2 FYNNEI. DNA for the CDR3: TGTGCCAGCAGTGAAGATCTAGCGGGAGCCGCCTACGAGCAGTACTTC. Translation: CASSEDLAGAAYEQYF.

This clonotype was picked up a small number of times. CDR3 sequence reads: CSVAWTGGLLYEQYF. The CDR3, as DNA: TGCAGCGTCGCCTGGACAGGGGGCCTCCTCTACGAGCAGTACTTC. The chain is built from TRBV29-1 and TRBJ2-7, with 11 bases fitting TRBD1. This CDR3 is built from 15 residues. The germline gives CDR1 SQVTM, CDR2 ANQGSEA. V lost 6 bases and J lost 3; bases outside the gene matches: 10.

This clonotype was detected ten times or more. This chain links TRBV28 with TRBJ2-7; D unclear. V lost 3 bases and J lost 2, with 11 bases in between. Germline loops: CDR1 MDHEN, CDR2 SYDVKM. CDR3 length equals 14 residues. The DNA of the CDR3 is TGTGCCAGCAGTTTGACGGGTTCCGCCTACGAGCAGTACTTC. Translated, it gives CASSLTGSAYEQYF.

This clonotype was counted between two and nine times. The J gene is TRBJ2-2, the V gene TRBV18; 15 bases map to TRBD2. J gave up 4 bases and V 3 bases, and 9 bases lay outside the gene matches. The germline gives CDR1 KGHSH, CDR2 LQKENI. The CDR3 contains 19 residues. DNA for the CDR3: TGTGCCAGCTCACCGGGACTAGCGGGAGGACCCGGGTCCACCGGGGAGCTGTTTTTT. Its protein product is CASSPGLAGGPGSTGELFF.

V is TRBV27 and J is TRBJ2-2; 7 nucleotides match TRBD2. V shed 5 bases and J 5 bases; nucleotides not matched to a gene: 14. The CDR3 spans 17 residues. The germline gives CDR1 MNHEY, CDR2 SMNVEV (reference sequence). Written as DNA, the CDR3 is TGTGCCAGCAGTCCCCTGACTAGCCTTGGGGGGACCGGGGAGCTGTTTTTT. Amino acid sequence: CASSPLTSLGGTGELFF.

V is TRBV12-3 or TRBV12-4 and J is TRBJ2-1, with D hard to call. The V and J ends lost 4 bases and 10 bases respectively, with 11 bases between them. The CDR3 loop spans 12 amino acids. CDR3 in DNA: TGTGCCAGCAGTTCCAAATTAGAGGAGCAGTTCTTC. Protein sequence: CASSSKLEEQFF.

This clonotype was seen many times. V gene TRBV7-9 combines with J gene TRBJ1-1; D ambiguous. Deletions cut 5 bases from V and 5 bases from J, with 12 bases between. The V gene's germline CDR1 is SEHNR and CDR2 FQNEAQ (reference sequence). The CDR3 is 13 residues long. CDR3 nucleotide sequence: TGTGCCAGCAGCCCCCTTAAGGCGACTGAAGCTTTCTTT. Residues: CASSPLKATEAFF.

This clonotype showed up just a few times. The CDR3 reads CSVEGPTYGYTF. The CDR3, as DNA: TGCAGCGTTGAAGGGCCCACTTATGGCTACACCTTC. The genes are TRBV29-1 and TRBJ1-2, with no clear D. The CDR3 runs to 12 residues. Per the germline V gene, CDR1 is SQVTM and CDR2 is ANQGSEA. The ends were cut back, 1 base at V and 5 bases at J, with 8 bases in the middle.

This clonotype turned up a few times. The chain carries TRBV10-3 and TRBJ2-1; 10 bases align to TRBD2. Per the germline V gene, CDR1 is ENHRY and CDR2 is SYGVKD. This CDR3 contains 14 residues. V trimming: 9 bases; J trimming: 5 bases; junction bases outside the gene matches: 7. The CDR3, as DNA: TGTGCCATAGCCGGACTAGCGGAGCACAATGAGCAGTTCTTC. Residues: CAIAGLAEHNEQFF.

V usage is TRBV6-5 and J usage is TRBJ2-3; no reliable D call. This CDR3 comprises 15 residues. CDR1 and CDR2 (germline): MNHEY, SVGAGI. Trimming took 2 bases from V and 2 from J, leaving 11 bases between them. For the CDR3, the DNA is TGTGCCAGCAGTTACGGTCAAGTCTCCACAGATACGCAGTATTTT. The encoded protein is CASSYGQVSTDTQYF.

The V call is TRBV20-1, the J call TRBJ2-5; no reliable D call. The germline CDR1 and CDR2 sequences are DFQATT and SNEGSKA (reference sequence). V was clipped by 2 bases and J by 5 bases, with 9 bases between them. CDR3 size: 12 residues. The CDR3 protein is CSARLASETQYF. The CDR3 DNA reads as TGCAGTGCTAGATTGGCGAGCGAGACCCAGTACTTC.

A few counts support this clonotype. In DNA form, the CDR3 reads TGTGCCAGCAGCTTAGGGGAGGGGGTGACTAACTATGGCTACACCTTC. Its translation is CASSLGEGVTNYGYTF. V and J are TRBV7-9 and TRBJ1-2; TRBD1 might be the D (6 bases). Trimming took 1 base from V and 0 from J, leaving 12 bases between them. The CDR3 is 16 amino acids. CDR1 SEHNR and CDR2 FQNEAQ come from the germline V gene (reference sequence).

Remarks on this clonotype: The junction does not match germline at one end; this may be a read error. V gene TRBV27 combines with J gene TRBJ1-5, with TRBD1 as a possible D gene (5 bases). The CDR3 is 17 amino acids. Germline values: CDR1 MNHEY, CDR2 SMNVEV (reference sequence). CDR3 bases: TGTGGCAGCAGTGCCCGGGTAGGGGTCTATAGCAATCAGCCCCAGCATTTT. This sequence encodes CGSSARVGVYSNQPQHF.

The rearrangement links TRBV6-1 to TRBJ2-3; 7 positions agree with TRBD2. V shed 5 bases and J 2 bases; nucleotides not matched to a gene: 7. CDR3 length: 15 amino acids. CDR1 is MNHNS and CDR2 is SASEGT in the germline V gene. CDR3 sequence reads: CASSSGLTPTDTQYF. DNA of the CDR3: TGTGCCAGCAGTTCGGGACTAACCCCCACAGATACGCAGTATTTT.

This clonotype was seen many times. This chain connects TRBV6-2 or TRBV6-3 to TRBJ2-1; 8 bases agree with TRBD1. The CDR3 is 13 residues long. V lost 7 bases and J lost 9; bases outside the gene matches: 8. Germline V CDR1 and CDR2: MNHEY, SVGEGT. The CDR3 nucleotides are TGTGCCAGCACCCCAGGGGGCTTCTTTGAGCAGTTCTTC. It codes for CASTPGGFFEQFF.

This clonotype was seen at least ten times. The rearrangement uses TRBV7-2 and TRBJ1-6, with unresolved D. V lost 2 bases and J 7 bases, leaving 9 bases between the germline ends. Germline V gene sequence: CDR1 SGHTA, CDR2 FQGNSA. CDR3 length: 14 residues. The CDR3 DNA sequence: TGTGCCAGCAGCTTAAAGGGAGGCAATTCACCCCTCCACTTT. It is translated as CASSLKGGNSPLHF.

The chain links TRBV28 to TRBJ2-2; D may correspond to TRBD1 or TRBD2 (5 bases each). Germline V CDR1 and CDR2: MDHEN, SYDVKM. This CDR3 comprises 16 residues. The V end was cut by 5 bases, the J end by 10 bases, with 23 bases between. Written as DNA, the CDR3 is TGTGCCAGCAGTCAACCTGCGGGCAGGGCGCAAACGGAGCTGTTTTTT. It specifies CASSQPAGRAQTELFF. The whole variable domain, filled in from reference TRBV28 and TRBJ2-2, reads DVKVTQSSRYLVKRTGEKVFLECVQDMDHENMFWYRQDPGLGLRLIYFSYDVKMKEKGDIPEGYSVSREKKERFSLILESASTNQTSMYLCASSQPAGRAQTELFFGEGSRLTVL.

In this sample, this clonotype turned up a few times. The genes are TRBV5-1 and TRBJ2-7; D gene uncertain. This CDR3 contains 14 residues. V was cut by 1 base and J by 2 bases, with 10 bases left in between. The germline gives CDR1 SGHRS, CDR2 YFSETQ. CDR3 amino acids: CASSLRIATYEQYF. The CDR3 nucleotides are TGCGCCAGCAGCTTGAGAATAGCAACCTACGAGCAGTACTTC.